This TCR beta chain was sequenced in a study of cytomegalovirus exposure and HLA in healthy donors (dated by TCRdb to the late 2010s). With regard to the full study: In an earlier analysis of under 750 of the donors, 276 Gb of sequence data and roughly 100 million unique TCR beta sequences from about 190 million T cells were reported. An early release covering some 640 HLA-typed donors comprised about 300 gigabases of sequencing data and around 80 million unique TCR sequences. Of the approximately 400 genotyped donors, about 80% fell in the genetic ancestry cluster associated with self-reported Caucasian donors. The study aimed to test whether cataloging public T cell receptors could reveal signatures of past pathogen exposure. The study profiled the T cell repertoires of more than 500 subjects by immunosequencing and related them to cytomegalovirus serostatus. Along with the roughly 700-subject first cohort, a separate validation cohort of 120 different subjects was used. To predict cytomegalovirus infection status, the study combined high-throughput TCR immunosequencing, statistical association of individual TCRs with disease status, and machine learning. In a later analysis, previously published TCR beta repertoires from fewer than 750 donors were re-analyzed and high-resolution HLA genotyping was added so that TCR occurrence patterns could be studied. Rather than using new phenotypic data, the later analysis identified candidate immune exposures from TCR beta sequences and from how often those sequences occurred across donors. To decide whether each TCR beta V gene segment behaved as functional or pseudogenic, an earlier analysis of approximately 590 of the donors relied on high-throughput TCR beta sequencing. Donor age, sex, ethnicity and CMV serostatus were compiled alongside the repertoire data. A later genetic analysis used genome-wide SNP genotypes for about 65% of the 666 donors, treating that subset as a discovery cohort. All discovery cohort repertoires had been generated on a single sequencing platform. Both class I and class II loci were covered by HLA typing, at four-digit resolution. The number of typed donors differed by locus: about 620-640 for A, B, C, DRB1 and DQB1; some 500 for DQA1; around 610 for DPA1; and roughly 450 for DPB1. Because of strong linkage in the cohort, roughly five DR-DQ haplotypes were treated as single units for association and clustering. Across about 380 genotyped donors of the cohort, an average of roughly 250,000 unique TCR beta nucleotide sequences per donor were sequenced, and roughly 17% of those sequences were non-productive. Points the paper makes about the study in general: CMV serostatus was the only immune exposure information available for the cohort. Only TCR beta chains were sequenced in this cohort, and the absence of alpha or paired-chain data limited detectable features. The study gave a list of some 150 TCR beta chains associated with cytomegalovirus. About 15 rarely observed V segments, including chromosome 9 orphons, were excluded from the earlier analysis of some 590 of the donors because counts were too low. Some IMGT-functional V segments, including TRBV6-2 and TRBV6-3, could not be distinguished by the 87-base-pair reads and were therefore excluded. A later analysis found that HLA-associated TCR beta chains were more clonally expanded and had lower generation probabilities than equally common non-associated chains. In a later genetic analysis, a missense DCLRE1C variant was associated with V-gene and J-gene trimming of TCR beta chains, and the association was replicated in an independent cohort. It was suggested by the authors that the approach could potentially be generalized to other disease states and immunological phenotypes. A group of highly shared sequence variants was considered likely to be a technical artifact of the sequencing pipeline. In vitro tests confirmed that three of the cytomegalovirus-associated TCR beta chains recognize cytomegalovirus antigens. Most CMV-associated TCR beta chains appeared to be HLA-restricted in a later analysis, and the HLA associations seemed to be driven largely by CMV exposure. Sequencing depth was assumed to be roughly uniform across donors in the presence/absence analyses, though that assumption may not hold. According to a later genetic analysis, donors in an Asian-associated ancestry cluster had fewer N-insertions in productive TCRs than the roughly 670-donor mean. In a later analysis, the rate of TCR association differed among HLA loci, with DRB1 alleles having the most associated TCRs and HLA-C alleles having the fewest. In a later analysis, 15,000 to 20,000 TCR beta sequences were associated with specific HLA alleles at a false discovery rate of 0.05. Correlated functional status among segregating V segments might be attributable to linkage disequilibrium, but an unknown experimental factor could not be ruled out. In an earlier analysis of several hundred of the donors, most TCR beta V segments were observed in productive rearrangements about 87% or about 30% of the time, broadly matching IMGT annotations. In a later analysis, several top co-occurrence clusters were reported to appear linked to parvovirus B19, influenza, CMV and Epstein-Barr virus. Because HLA typing was missing for some donors at each locus, association tests included only the typed subset. A further reported finding was that TCR beta sequences accurately predicted the HLA-A and HLA-B alleles for most subjects in the first cohort. Assigning TCR associations to individual alleles was difficult when HLA alleles, especially DR and DQ, strongly co-occurred. Across donors, most TCR sequences were observed very rarely, whereas some public TCRs were present in many individuals. Cytomegalovirus status was reported to be diagnosed by the classifier with high specificity and sensitivity in both the original and validation cohorts.

In the case of this clone: It has no known antigen specificity. The sample holds no much larger clone one base away, and base qualities are not on file.

The library was made by the immunoSEQ multiplex PCR assay. For the multiplex PCR, a mixture combining 60 forward primers for TCR Vbeta segments and 13 reverse primers for TCR Jbeta segments was used. A multiplex PCR assay on genomic DNA amplified the CDR3 region of rearranged TCR beta genes. On the Illumina HiSeq System, the amplified TCR beta libraries were sequenced as 87-base-pair reads. Per the source publication's procedure: Across the 670 or so repertoires, a later analysis counted approximately 83 million unique TCR beta chains, around 11 million of which were shared by at least two donors. A nearest-neighbor algorithm error-corrected the raw reads and collapsed the reads into unique sequences, merging closely related sequences to remove PCR and sequencing errors. To assign V, D and J gene segments, CDR3 sequences were aligned to IMGT reference sequences. For a sequence to be retained, a match of at least six nucleotides to both a V gene segment and a J gene segment was required. A rearrangement counted as productive if the CDR3 had no stop codons and remained in frame with V and J, and every other rearrangement counted as non-productive. CDR3 was defined according to IMGT convention as the region running from the second conserved V-encoded cysteine to the conserved J-encoded phenylalanine. In an earlier analysis of 550 to 650 of the donors, sequences lacking an unambiguous match to a single V gene segment were excluded. In an earlier analysis of 587 of the donors, V segments were called functional above 56.7% productive rearrangements and were called segregating when the between-donor standard deviation exceeded 5%. A statistical classification framework was built to diagnose cytomegalovirus status from the catalog of TCR beta chain sequences. In a later analysis, V and J genes were assigned by comparing TCR nucleotide sequences against IMGT/GENE-DB human TR gene sequences. The TCRdist pipeline was used in a later analysis to assign CDR3 sequences and most-parsimonious VDJ recombination scenarios. In a later analysis, every TCR beta chain was defined by the combination of its CDR3 amino acid sequence and its V-gene family, and reads without a unique V-gene family were dropped. A later analysis removed 550 to 650 highly shared, low-generation-probability nucleotide sequences to deal with suspected cross-contamination and a sequencing artifact. A later analysis calculated a clonal expansion index for each public chain from normalized within-repertoire ranks of inferred template counts. In a later analysis, generation probabilities were computed with a VDJ recombination model fitted to out-of-frame rearrangements, and the resulting probabilities were checked against IGoR. Hypergeometric tests were used in a later analysis to score TCR-TCR, TCR-HLA and TCR-CMV co-occurrence, with a repertoire-size bias correction applied to the TCR pairs. In a later analysis, false discovery rates were estimated by permuting HLA or CMV assignments 20 times. In a later analysis, co-occurring TCRs were grouped using DBSCAN, and TCRdist sequence similarity was added for clustering within HLA-allele-positive subsets. Repertoires with fewer than 30,000 or more than 120,000 public chains, plus five repertoires with anomalous nucleotide sharing, were excluded from co-occurrence clustering. The clones in this table, taken by TCRdb from immuneACCESS, are in-frame only. Not every clone is retained; where verified, under half of the shortfall comes from an unresolved V gene, and the cause of the rest is unknown. The DNA gave D and trimming, while V, J and clone size come from that table. The sample yields under 150,000 clones; 60% to 85% were counted once. The leading ten clones occupy under 7.5% of the sample.

The cohort comprised more than 550 healthy bone marrow donors. At the time of sampling, every cohort member was nominally healthy, though immune exposures that went unrecorded were likely present. The donor was CMV seropositive and was included in the group of about 290 seropositive cohort members. A peripheral blood sample was provided by each donor, and peripheral blood mononuclear cells were used for TCR beta sequencing. The Qiagen DNeasy Blood Extraction Kit was used to extract genomic DNA from the blood cell samples. The CDR3 goes from the cysteine to the phenylalanine over 15 residues. Just the 45-base CDR3 DNA is kept, in frame starting at base 1. For CDR1 and CDR2, the germline V gene lists SGHNT and YENEEA. From V the trimming removes 1 base and from J it removes 5 bases, while the gene matches leave 7 bases of the junction unaccounted for.

What was sequenced was PBMCs. This clonotype originated in a man aged 35-49 years in good health and CMV-seropositive. The rearranged segments are TRBV11-3 and TRBJ2-5, with 7 junctional bases fitting TRBD1. The CDR3 has the sequence CASSLGQGSRETQYF. DNA sequence: TGTGCCAGCAGCTTAGGACAGGGAAGCCGGGAGACCCAGTACTTC.